The source of this T cell receptor (beta chain) is a study of PD-1 blockade in classical Hodgkin lymphoma. Overall study context: Nivolumab dosed at 3 mg/kg went to patients intravenously every 2 weeks.

Here immunoSEQ multiplex PCR was the method, and the copy in TCRdb shows in-frame clones only, minus some. The sample contains 920 or so clones, more than 65% of which appear only once. Each of the patients experienced relapse following autologous stem cell transplantation, and their brentuximab vedotin exposure differed. Magnetic negative selection was used to purify CD8+ T cells from thawed PBMCs. Study-wide results and limits: The study reported lower baseline TCR diversity in newly diagnosed patients than in healthy donors. In CD4+ cells, TCR diversity went up significantly by C4D1, but in CD8+ cells it did not.

This clone has more than one count but fewer than ten. Antigen specificity is unknown. The specimen comprised CD8+ T cells from blood, sampled at baseline. This TCR came from a human donor with classical Hodgkin lymphoma.

For the CDR3, the DNA is TGTGCCAGCAGCTTAGGGGCAGGGATGAACACTGAAGCTTTCTTT. Translation gives CASSLGAGMNTEAFF. The chain is built from TRBV7-9 and TRBJ1-1, with a weak D call TRBD1 (5 bases). Germline values: CDR1 SEHNR, CDR2 FQNEAQ (reference sequence). Trimming stripped 1 base from V and 0 bases from J, with 9 bases between. The CDR3 spans 15 residues.